Listed below are T cell receptor beta chains from one sample, sequenced in a study of cytomegalovirus exposure and HLA in healthy donors. The method was immunoSEQ multiplex PCR; TCRdb's version includes in-frame clones alone and lacks a portion of them. The sample has roughly 260,000 clones; around 87% are singletons. Sequenced sample: PBMCs. The source is a man aged 18 to 35 in good health and CMV-seronegative. CDR3s include the opening cysteine and the closing phenylalanine or tryptophan.

J gene: TRBJ2-7
V gene: TRBV4-3
CDR3 protein: CASSQGSGYEQYF

J gene: TRBJ2-7
V gene: TRBV6-5
CDR3 protein: CASTDAGGAFYEQYF

J gene: TRBJ2-1
V gene: TRBV9
CDR3 protein: CASSALSGGPGQFF

J gene: TRBJ2-3
V gene: TRBV20-1
CDR3 protein: CSALWEDAQYF

J gene: TRBJ1-1
V gene: TRBV10-3
CDR3 protein: CAISELQGAAEAFF

J gene: TRBJ2-7
V gene: TRBV2
CDR3 protein: CASRASGSYEQYF

J gene: TRBJ1-1
V gene: TRBV6-5
CDR3 protein: CASSVGGGNTEAFF

J gene: TRBJ1-5
V gene: TRBV4-3
CDR3 protein: CASSQDVQGGNQPQHF

J gene: TRBJ2-7
V gene: TRBV11-2
CDR3 protein: CASSLSGARYF

J gene: TRBJ2-1
V gene: TRBV7-2
CDR3 protein: CASKFGQAYNEQFF

J gene: TRBJ2-3
V gene: TRBV18
CDR3 protein: CASSPPISTDTQYF

J gene: TRBJ1-6
V gene: TRBV6-6
CDR3 protein: CASTFGTANSPLHF

J gene: TRBJ1-5
V gene: TRBV6-4
CDR3 protein: CASSDEVNQPQHF

J gene: TRBJ2-7
V gene: TRBV18
CDR3 protein: CASSRQGAYEQYF

J gene: TRBJ1-1
V gene: TRBV7-2
CDR3 protein: CASSLGQANTEAFF

J gene: TRBJ2-1
V gene: TRBV2
CDR3 protein: CASRDRSARGEQFF

J gene: TRBJ1-6
V gene: TRBV7-9
CDR3 protein: CASSPEGGSASPLHF

J gene: TRBJ2-7
V gene: TRBV11-2
CDR3 protein: CASRQTGTGDGEQYF

J gene: TRBJ1-5
V gene: TRBV2
CDR3 protein: CASSGGQGNQPQHF

J gene: TRBJ2-2
V gene: TRBV15
CDR3 protein: CATSLAGGSTGELFF

J gene: TRBJ1-1
V gene: TRBV4-1
CDR3 protein: CASSLRQGVTEAFF

J gene: TRBJ2-1
V gene: TRBV11-2
CDR3 protein: CASSLAGGVANEQFF

J gene: TRBJ2-7
V gene: TRBV27
CDR3 protein: CASSFQGQVLEQYF

J gene: TRBJ2-5
V gene: TRBV29-1
CDR3 protein: CSVRDRGETQYF

J gene: TRBJ1-1
V gene: TRBV18
CDR3 protein: CASSSSSIVNTEAFF

J gene: TRBJ2-7
V gene: TRBV7-6
CDR3 protein: CASSLAGTGLFNEQYF

J gene: TRBJ1-2
V gene: TRBV12-5
CDR3 protein: CASGLGGADYGYTF

J gene: TRBJ1-2
V gene: TRBV7-9
CDR3 protein: CASSLGAGNGYTF

J gene: TRBJ2-7
V gene: TRBV5-8
CDR3 protein: CASSYRGDRYEQYF

J gene: TRBJ1-5
V gene: TRBV27
CDR3 protein: CASKQGHSNQPQHF

J gene: TRBJ1-1
V gene: TRBV7-3
CDR3 protein: CASSLDPGMAFF

J gene: TRBJ2-1
V gene: TRBV29-1
CDR3 protein: CSVDGTGRGAREQFF

J gene: TRBJ2-5
V gene: TRBV7-9
CDR3 protein: CASSSRDRGPNQETQYF

J gene: TRBJ1-1
V gene: TRBV4-3
CDR3 protein: CASSQDPQGDTEAFF

J gene: TRBJ2-1
V gene: TRBV7-9
CDR3 protein: CASSLGSGGNEQFF

J gene: TRBJ2-5
V gene: TRBV5-6
CDR3 protein: CASSLRRARETQYF

J gene: TRBJ1-6
V gene: TRBV11-2
CDR3 protein: CASSLGGVNYNSPLHF

J gene: TRBJ2-7
V gene: TRBV5-1
CDR3 protein: CASSNGGVREQYF

J gene: TRBJ2-1
V gene: TRBV30
CDR3 protein: CACNDRVQQFF

J gene: TRBJ1-2
V gene: TRBV6-5
CDR3 protein: CASSQGNWGYTF

J gene: TRBJ2-7
V gene: TRBV10-3
CDR3 protein: CAISERIGEQYF

J gene: TRBJ2-1
V gene: TRBV23-1
CDR3 protein: CASNPGRRDRYYNEQFF

J gene: TRBJ1-2
V gene: TRBV7-2
CDR3 protein: CASSITQGYGYTF

J gene: TRBJ1-1
V gene: TRBV28
CDR3 protein: CASSSTGGGGTEAFF

J gene: TRBJ2-7
V gene: TRBV19
CDR3 protein: CASSTAGAGHEQYF

J gene: TRBJ2-1
V gene: TRBV4-1
CDR3 protein: CASSQVTGGVSYNEQFF

J gene: TRBJ2-7
V gene: TRBV5-4
CDR3 protein: CASSLVGVYEQYF

J gene: TRBJ1-5
V gene: TRBV6-6
CDR3 protein: CASSYGTGNNQPQHF

J gene: TRBJ2-1
V gene: TRBV6-5
CDR3 protein: CASIPGTGRENEQFF

J gene: TRBJ2-1
V gene: TRBV28
CDR3 protein: CASSLMGTDYNEQFF

J gene: TRBJ1-1
V gene: TRBV19
CDR3 protein: CASSRTGDTEAFF

J gene: TRBJ1-2
V gene: TRBV2
CDR3 protein: CASILQNLYGYTF

J gene: TRBJ2-3
V gene: TRBV5-1
CDR3 protein: CASSLVAGVYTDTQYF

J gene: TRBJ1-2
V gene: TRBV6-5
CDR3 protein: CASRQGYNYGYTF

J gene: TRBJ1-2
V gene: TRBV6-1
CDR3 protein: CASETGTGPNYGYTF